The present entry profiles one TCR beta chain with its context. This clone was observed a handful of times. Its antigen specificity is not known. It has no much larger one-base neighbor in the sample; base qualities were not kept. V loses 6 bases, J loses 15 bases, and the germline ends lie 15 bases apart. CDR1 and CDR2, per the germline V gene (reference sequence), are LNHDA and SQIVND. Inclusive of the bounding cysteine and phenylalanine, the CDR3 is 11 residues long. The kept DNA is CDR3 alone, 33 bases in frame from the first base. This record comes from a study of T cell changes during pregnancy in multiple sclerosis (dated by TCRdb to between 2019 and 2020). For context, the study as a whole: The study examined how the T cell repertoire changed over the course of pregnancy in women with multiple sclerosis.

The method was the immunoSEQ multiplex PCR assay. TCRdb took this table from immuneACCESS and kept in-frame rearrangements with V and J called. Such tables lack part of the clones; where checked against another copy, unresolved V genes explain under half of the gap, and the rest is unexplained. Present in this sample are 60,000 to 80,000 clones, around nine tenths of which were seen just once. The ten largest account for approximately 3.4% of the sample. The receptor was isolated from a female donor with multiple sclerosis, enrolled in a pregnancy study. This material consisted of peripheral blood, taken before pregnancy. Here the chain combines TRBV19 and TRBJ2-1; tentative D gene TRBD1, with 6 bases matching. The CDR3 protein: CASRVRDTLFF. The DNA is as follows: TGTGCCAGTAGGGTACGGGACACCTTGTTCTTC.